These T cell receptor beta chains were read from a single sample in a study of response to subunit inactivated influenza vaccine. TCRdb used MiXCR to reprocess the RT-PCR reads, holding one entry per CDR3 protein. The sample includes approximately 520,000 distinct CDR3 sequences, approximately 15% seen only once; the top ten take approximately 3%. The specimen was CD4+ T cells sorted from PBMCs, collected less than 30 months after vaccination. Every receptor here comes from a man aged 50-75 years who received an inactivated influenza vaccine. CDR3s include the opening cysteine and the closing phenylalanine or tryptophan. Each record gives: CDR3 protein, CDR3 DNA, V gene, D gene, J gene, clone size. D genes are given only for firm matches. Clone size is not always given. Where it is, it says once, few, many or a class for expanded clones.

CASSSLAGSPSYEQYF | TGTGCCAGCAGCTCCCTAGCGGGGAGCCCCTCCTACGAGCAGTACTTC | TRBV11-2 | TRBD2 | TRBJ2-7 | few
CASSRDWARNEQFF | TGTGCCAGCAGCCGGGACTGGGCCCGCAATGAGCAGTTCTTC | TRBV7-8 | NA | TRBJ2-1 | NA
CASSNQGVTSEKLFF | TGTGCCAGCAGCAACCAGGGGGTGACGAGTGAAAAACTGTTTTTT | TRBV5-4 | TRBD1 | TRBJ1-4 | NA
CASSRLIGLAGVHEQFF | TGTGCCAGCAGCCGCCTGATAGGACTAGCGGGGGTCCATGAGCAGTTCTTC | TRBV6-2/TRBV6-3 | TRBD2 | TRBJ2-1 | NA
CASSPMGLMNTEAFF | TGTGCCAGCAGCCCCATGGGGCTCATGAACACTGAAGCTTTCTTT | TRBV7-8 | NA | TRBJ1-1 | once
CASSLVVSGSHEQFF | TGTGCCAGCAGCTTAGTAGTTAGCGGGAGTCATGAGCAGTTCTTC | TRBV7-2 | TRBD2 | TRBJ2-1 | few
CASRDPGSAAFF | TGTGCCAGCAGGGATCCAGGGAGTGCAGCTTTCTTT | TRBV6-2/TRBV6-3 | NA | TRBJ1-1 | NA
CASSLFRRETQYF | TGTGCCAGCAGTTTGTTCCGCCGGGAGACCCAGTACTTC | TRBV27 | NA | TRBJ2-5 | NA
CSVKDALEKLFF | TGCAGCGTGAAGGACGCACTTGAAAAACTGTTTTTT | TRBV29-1 | NA | TRBJ1-4 | NA
CASSLGKRTFWEQYF | TGTGCCAGCAGTTTAGGCAAGCGAACCTTTTGGGAGCAGTACTTC | TRBV5-6 | NA | TRBJ2-7 | few
CASSWLQGGTEAFF | TGCGCCAGCAGCTGGTTGCAGGGGGGCACTGAAGCTTTCTTT | TRBV5-1 | TRBD1 | TRBJ1-1 | few
CAIGTSGYNEQFF | TGTGCCATCGGGACTAGCGGGTACAATGAGCAGTTCTTC | TRBV10-3 | TRBD2 | TRBJ2-1 | NA
CASSRQGREQYF | TGTGCCAGCAGTCGACAGGGACGCGAGCAGTACTTC | TRBV12-3/TRBV12-4 | TRBD1 | TRBJ2-7 | NA